A single sample is the source of the 13 T cell receptor beta chains below, sequenced in a study of cytomegalovirus exposure and HLA in healthy donors (dated by TCRdb to the late 2010s). Preparation of the library involved the immunoSEQ multiplex PCR assay. The multiplex PCR relied on a mix of 60 forward primers for TCR Vbeta segments and 13 reverse primers for TCR Jbeta segments. TCRdb provides this immuneACCESS table in a form limited to in-frame rearrangements. Some clones are lacking; in checked studies, under half of them reflect an unresolved V gene, and why the rest are absent is not known. The sample profile shows about 190,000 clones; approximately 77% of them were found once. The top ten clonotypes cover around 3.6% of the sample. Material: PBMCs. The receptors were sampled from a man aged 35-49 years in good health and CMV-seropositive.

The CDR3 loop reads CASSLPRTSGRAVNEQFF. CDR3 nucleotides: TGTGCCAGCAGTTTACCTCGGACTAGCGGGAGGGCTGTGAATGAGCAGTTCTTC. V gene TRBV27 combines with J gene TRBJ2-1, with 15 positions matching TRBD2. CDR1 and CDR2 from the germline V gene are MNHEY and SMNVEV (reference sequence). The length of the CDR3 is 18 residues. J was trimmed by 7 bases and V by 2 bases; bases with no gene match: 9.

This chain connects TRBV5-5 to TRBJ2-7; TRBD2 aligns across 7 bases. Trimming at V came to 4 bases and at J to 6 bases, leaving 4 bases not matched to a gene. The V gene's germline CDR1 is SGHKS and CDR2 YYEKEE (reference sequence). This CDR3 contains 12 residues. The CDR3, as DNA: TGTGCCAGCAGCCTTCCGGGGGGCGAGCAGTACTTC. Residues: CASSLPGGEQYF.

The chain employs TRBV6-5 and TRBJ2-5; D ambiguous. This CDR3 has 12 residues. Germline CDR1 reads MNHEY; CDR2 reads SVGAGI. V gave up 6 bases and J gave up 3 bases, with 8 bases separating them. CDR3 in amino acids: CASRTGKETQYF. CDR3 sequence (DNA): TGTGCCAGCAGGACTGGCAAAGAGACCCAGTACTTC.

CDR3 coding DNA: TGTGCCAGCAGCCCGGGACTCGGAAACACCATATATTTT. This codes for CASSPGLGNTIYF. The chain combines TRBV28 with TRBJ1-3; D might be TRBD1 (5 bases). The CDR3 length is 13 residues. The germline gives CDR1 MDHEN, CDR2 SYDVKM. V was clipped by 6 bases and J by 4 bases, with 10 bases between them.

This clone was seen only once. The V and J genes are TRBV27 and TRBJ2-5, with 8 bases identical to TRBD1. The CDR3 sequence is 16 residues long. With 5 bases clipped from V and 5 bases from J, the junction kept 13 bases outside the gene matches. Germline-derived CDR1 and CDR2 are MNHEY and SMNVEV (reference sequence). The CDR3 DNA reads TGTGCCAGCAGTCCCCGGGACAGGACTCCTTGGGAGACCCAGTACTTC. The encoded protein is CASSPRDRTPWETQYF.

The chain joins TRBV5-8 to TRBJ2-7; 7 nucleotides agree with TRBD1. Germline V gives CDR1 SGHTS, CDR2 YDEGEE. The CDR3 is made up of 14 amino acids. Trimming cost V 6 bases and J 5 bases; bases outside gene matches: 11. The CDR3 sequence: CASTHPAGGNEQYF. The CDR3 DNA follows: TGTGCCAGCACCCACCCGGCAGGGGGAAACGAGCAGTACTTC.

The chain carries TRBV4-2 and TRBJ1-5, with TRBD1 identical over 10 bases. Germline-derived CDR1 and CDR2 are LGHNA and YNFKEQ. After removal of 7 bases from V and 3 bases from J, the junction contained 9 bases not matched to a gene. This CDR3 is 16 amino acids long. CDR3 in amino acids: CASTRTGTGDNQPQHF. CDR3 in DNA: TGTGCCAGCACGAGGACCGGGACAGGGGACAATCAGCCCCAGCATTTT.

This chain connects TRBV7-3 to TRBJ2-1; D unresolved. Germline CDR1 reads SGHTA; CDR2 reads FQGTGA. Trimming shortened V by 5 bases and J by 0 bases, and 14 bases separated the two germline ends. The CDR3 runs to 16 residues. This CDR3 is CASSPAAQLSYNEQFF. Here the CDR3 DNA reads TGTGCCAGCAGCCCTGCCGCACAGCTCTCCTACAATGAGCAGTTCTTC.

This clone was picked up a small number of times. The chain recombines TRBV6-5 with TRBJ2-3; 13 bases fit TRBD2. Germline trimming cut 3 bases from V and 6 bases from J; bases unmatched to any gene: 6. In germline, CDR1 is MNHEY, CDR2 SVGAGI. The CDR3 is 16 amino acids. The CDR3 is CASSYTSGGVWDTQYF. The CDR3 DNA reads as TGTGCCAGCAGTTATACTAGCGGGGGGGTGTGGGATACGCAGTATTTT.

The chain links TRBV27 to TRBJ1-1; TRBD1 aligns across 8 bases. Germline CDR1 is MNHEY and CDR2 is SMNVEV (reference sequence). With 5 bases clipped from V and 1 base from J, the junction kept 6 bases outside the gene matches. The CDR3 covers 15 residues. CDR3 sequence (DNA): TGTGCCAGCAGTGGGAGGACAGGGCGGAACACTGAAGCTTTCTTT. The encoded protein is CASSGRTGRNTEAFF.

This clone was counted a single time. The chain is built from TRBV28 and TRBJ1-2, with a possible D match to TRBD1 (6 bases). Germline CDR1 and CDR2: MDHEN and SYDVKM. CDR3 length equals 18 residues. Trimming removed 10 bases at V and 4 bases at J, with 31 bases between. CDR3 bases: TGTGCCACATCAAGACTTTCTCCTACAGGGCCGGATCCCTATGGCTACACCTTC. Translating gives CATSRLSPTGPDPYGYTF.

The chain carries TRBV19 and TRBJ1-5, with 7 bases that match TRBD1. Germline-derived CDR1 and CDR2 are LNHDA and SQIVND (reference sequence). The CDR3 extends over 13 amino acids. J gave up 9 bases and V 7 bases, and 9 bases lay outside the gene matches. CDR3 DNA: TGTGCCAGTACCCGACAGGGAGAAGGGCCCCAGCATTTT. It codes for CASTRQGEGPQHF.

V usage is TRBV6-5 and J usage is TRBJ2-7; D might be TRBD1 (6 bases). The CDR3 consists of 15 residues. Germline-derived CDR1 and CDR2 are MNHEY and SVGAGI. Trimming took 6 bases from V and 0 from J, leaving 15 bases between them. The CDR3 reads CASSQGYTASYEQYF. As DNA, the CDR3 is TGTGCCAGCAGCCAGGGGTATACCGCCTCCTACGAGCAGTACTTC.